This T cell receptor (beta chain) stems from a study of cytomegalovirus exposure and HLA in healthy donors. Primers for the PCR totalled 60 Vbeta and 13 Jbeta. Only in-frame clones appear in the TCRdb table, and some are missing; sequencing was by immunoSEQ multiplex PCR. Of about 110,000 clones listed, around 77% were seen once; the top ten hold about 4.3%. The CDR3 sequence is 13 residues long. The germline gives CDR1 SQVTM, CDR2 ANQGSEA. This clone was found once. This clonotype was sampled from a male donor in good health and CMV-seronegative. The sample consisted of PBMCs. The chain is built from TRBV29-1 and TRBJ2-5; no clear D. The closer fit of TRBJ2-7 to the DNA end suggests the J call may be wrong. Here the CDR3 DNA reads TGCAGCGTTGAAGATGGTAAAGCCTACGAGCAGTACTTC. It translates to CSVEDGKAYEQYF.